Shown below are 32 T cell receptor beta chains from a single sample sequenced in a study of blood T cell repertoires in COVID-19. TCRdb keeps only in-frame clones here, not all; method: immunoSEQ multiplex PCR. This sample carries 100,000 to 150,000 clones, 60% to 80% of them seen once, and the ten largest clones take approximately 8%. The sequenced sample consisted of peripheral blood. Every receptor here comes from a human donor in a cohort sampled during active COVID-19.

The genes are TRBV9 and TRBJ1-2; 10 positions agree with TRBD1. Germline V lookup: CDR1 SGDLS, CDR2 YYNGEE. J was trimmed by 4 bases and V by 3 bases; bases with no gene match: 3. CDR3 size: 14 residues. As DNA, the CDR3 is TGTGCCAGCAGCGAGGGACAGGGGTCCTATGGCTACACCTTC. Encoded protein: CASSEGQGSYGYTF. The full variable domain, in which reference TRBV9 and TRBJ1-2 provide the parts outside the CDR3, is DSGVTQTPKHLITATGQRVTLRCSPRSGDLSVYWYQQSLDQGLQFLIQYYNGEERAKGNILERFSAQQFPDLHSELNLSSLELGDSALYFCASSEGQGSYGYTFGSGTRLTVV.

This chain joins TRBV14 and TRBJ1-2; D is undetermined. The CDR3 runs to 14 residues. V dropped 1 base and J dropped 9 bases, with 15 bases sitting between them. Germline lookup yields CDR1 SGHDN and CDR2 FVKESK. CDR3 DNA: TGTGCCAGCAGCCAAGTATCCAGCGATGATCGCTACACCTTC. This sequence encodes CASSQVSSDDRYTF.

V and J are TRBV28 and TRBJ2-7, with TRBD2 matching 7 bases. CDR1 and CDR2 (germline): MDHEN, SYDVKM. CDR3 size: 12 residues. V shed 7 bases, J shed 7 bases, and the junction held 7 bases outside the gene matches. CDR3 bases: TGTGCCAGCAACCAGGGAGGGTGGGAGCAGTACTTC. Its protein is CASNQGGWEQYF.

The genes are TRBV2 and TRBJ1-4; D may be TRBD1 (5 bases). Germline-derived CDR1 and CDR2 are SNHLY and FYNNEI. The CDR3 runs to 14 residues. Trimming shortened V by 8 bases and J by 4 bases, and 14 bases separated the two germline ends. The CDR3 reads CASRRQTNNEKLFF. Here the CDR3 DNA reads TGTGCCAGCCGCCGACAGACGAATAATGAAAAACTGTTTTTT.

The V gene is TRBV3-1 (or the pseudogene TRBV3-2), the J gene TRBJ1-6; 7 bases line up with TRBD1. Germline V gives CDR1 LGHDT, CDR2 YNNKEL (reference sequence). The V segment lost 0 bases and the J segment 7 bases; nucleotides outside the gene matches: 3. The CDR3 length is 15 residues. CDR3: CASSQDRGWNSPLHF. Here the CDR3 DNA reads TGTGCCAGCAGCCAAGACAGGGGGTGGAATTCACCCCTCCACTTT.

The chain couples TRBV3-1 (or the pseudogene TRBV3-2) to TRBJ1-2; D is unresolved. Germline CDR1 and CDR2: LGHDT and YNNKEL (reference sequence). This CDR3 is 14 amino acids long. Trimming took off 4 bases at V and 7 bases at J, with 16 bases between the two ends. The CDR3 sequence is CASSRLTVFSGYTF. In DNA form, the CDR3 reads TGTGCCAGCAGCCGTCTCACAGTTTTCTCTGGCTACACCTTC.

This chain links TRBV5-1 with TRBJ2-7, with TRBD2 matching 7 bases. The CDR3 length is 14 residues. After removal of 1 base from V and 7 bases from J, the junction contained 8 bases not matched to a gene. Germline-derived CDR1 and CDR2 are SGHRS and YFSETQ. CDR3 in DNA: TGCGCCAGCAGCTTGAGCGGGGCGGCGAGAGAGCAGTACTTC. It specifies CASSLSGAAREQYF. Based on the CDR3 plus reference TRBV5-1 and TRBJ2-7, the full variable domain is KAGVTQTPRYLIKTRGQQVTLSCSPISGHRSVSWYQQTPGQGLQFLFEYFSETQRNKGNFPGRFSGRQFSNSRSEMNVSTLELGDSALYLCASSLSGAAREQYFGPGTRLTVT.

The V gene is TRBV6-5, the J gene TRBJ2-7; TRBD2 is a possible D gene (6 bases). Germline CDR1 reads MNHEY; CDR2 reads SVGAGI. The CDR3 spans 14 residues. Trimming took 9 bases from V and 5 from J, leaving 20 bases between them. CDR3 in amino acids: CARALSGPNNEQYF. CDR3 sequence (DNA): TGTGCCAGGGCCTTAAGCGGGCCAAACAACGAGCAGTACTTC.

The V and J genes are TRBV18 and TRBJ2-7; 9 bases are a match to TRBD2. The germline V gene encodes CDR1 KGHSH and CDR2 LQKENI. V lost 4 bases to trimming and J lost 0 bases; unmatched junction nucleotides: 1. The CDR3 sequence is 14 residues long. In DNA, the CDR3 is TGTGCCAGCTCACTTAGCGGGAGCTCCTACGAGCAGTACTTC. As protein: CASSLSGSSYEQYF.

The chain links TRBV4-1 to TRBJ2-7; 11 bases agree with TRBD2. This CDR3 contains 14 residues. The V gene's germline CDR1 is MGHRA and CDR2 YSYEKL. V shed 6 bases and J 5 bases; nucleotides not matched to a gene: 6. CDR3 bases: TGCGCCAGCAGTCTAGCGGGAGGCCATCACGAGCAGTACTTC. As protein: CASSLAGGHHEQYF.

This clone was seen a few times. The rearrangement uses TRBV7-3 and TRBJ1-2; 11 bases align to TRBD1. This CDR3 has 15 residues. V lost 5 bases, J lost 8 bases, and 10 bases stayed unmatched. Germline loops: CDR1 SGHTA, CDR2 FQGTGA. The CDR3 DNA reads TGTGCCAGCAGCCCTTGGACAGGGGGCAATGAAGGCTACACCTTC. Its protein is CASSPWTGGNEGYTF.

CDR3 protein: CASSQGQGGYEQYF. CDR3 sequence (DNA): TGCGCCAGCAGCCAGGGACAGGGCGGTTACGAGCAGTACTTC. The chain joins TRBV5-1 to TRBJ2-7; 9 nucleotides line up with TRBD1. The CDR3 consists of 14 residues. The germline gives CDR1 SGHRS, CDR2 YFSETQ. The V segment lost 4 bases and the J segment 4 bases; nucleotides outside the gene matches: 6.

This clone was seen once. This sequence joins TRBV19 and TRBJ1-2, with D possibly matching TRBD1 (5 bases). Deletions cut 3 bases from V and 2 bases from J, with 16 bases between. The germline gives CDR1 LNHDA, CDR2 SQIVND (reference sequence). The CDR3 has 16 amino acids. This chain's CDR3 is CASSILGTGENYGYTF. CDR3 bases: TGTGCCAGTAGTATTCTAGGGACGGGGGAAAACTATGGCTACACCTTC.

The chain recombines TRBV30 with TRBJ2-7, with D maybe TRBD2 (5 bases). This CDR3 contains 12 residues. Germline values: CDR1 GTSNPN, CDR2 SVGIG (reference sequence). V lost 0 bases and J lost 3, with 6 bases in between. This CDR3 reads CAWSVGSYEQYF. As DNA, the CDR3 is TGTGCCTGGAGTGTAGGGAGCTACGAGCAGTACTTC. Together with reference TRBV30 and TRBJ2-7, the CDR3 gives the full variable domain: SQTIHQWPATLVQPVGSPLSLECTVEGTSNPNLYWYRQAAGRGLQLLFYSVGIGQISSEVPQNLSASRPQDRQFILSSKKLLLSDSGFYLCAWSVGSYEQYFGPGTRLTVT.

This CDR3 is CASSTYRTGDYEKLFF. CDR3 sequence (DNA): TGTGCCAGTAGTACTTACCGGACAGGGGATTATGAAAAACTGTTTTTT. The chain carries TRBV19 and TRBJ1-4, with 9 nucleotides matching TRBD1. CDR1 and CDR2 (germline): LNHDA, SQIVND (reference sequence). This CDR3 spans 16 amino acids. V was pared by 4 bases and J by 6 bases, with 9 bases of the junction left unmatched.

Only a few counts were recorded for this clone. This chain links TRBV5-4 with TRBJ2-7, with 7 bases lining up with TRBD1. This CDR3 spans 13 amino acids. J gave up 4 bases and V 5 bases, and 6 bases lay outside the gene matches. In germline, CDR1 is SGHNT, CDR2 YYREEE (reference sequence). In nucleotides, the CDR3 is TGTGCCAGCAGACCCGGACAGGCATACGAGCAGTACTTC. Protein sequence: CASRPGQAYEQYF.

V is TRBV27 and J is TRBJ2-7, with TRBD1 matching 10 bases. V was pared by 9 bases and J by 10 bases, with 12 bases of the junction left unmatched. The CDR3 has 13 residues. Germline assignment: CDR1 MNHEY and CDR2 SMNVEV (reference sequence). CDR3 DNA: TGTGCCAGAAATGCCGGGACAGGGGTTGAACAGTACTTC. Translated, it gives CARNAGTGVEQYF.

The V and J genes are TRBV7-8 and TRBJ2-7; 8 bases line up with TRBD1. The germline V gene encodes CDR1 SGHVS and CDR2 FQNEAQ. This CDR3 is built from 16 residues. The V segment lost 4 bases and the J segment 4 bases; nucleotides outside the gene matches: 12. DNA of the CDR3: TGTGCCAGCAGCTCTCCGAGAAACAGGGGGAAATACGAGCAGTACTTC. Translation: CASSSPRNRGKYEQYF. Looking up the rest from reference TRBV7-8 and TRBJ2-7 gives the full variable domain: GAGVSQSPRYKVAKRGQDVALRCDPISGHVSLFWYQQALGQGPEFLTYFQNEAQLDKSGLPSDRFFAERPEGSVSTLKIQRTQQEDSAVYLCASSSPRNRGKYEQYFGPGTRLTVT.

The chain uses TRBV12-3 or TRBV12-4 and TRBJ2-7, with D tentatively TRBD2 (6 bases). V lost 4 bases to trimming and J lost 2 bases, with 9 bases between them. The CDR3 loop spans 13 amino acids. The CDR3 reads CASSSGLAYEQYF. For the CDR3, the DNA is TGTGCCAGCAGTTCGGGACTTGCCTACGAGCAGTACTTC.

V and J are TRBV7-6 and TRBJ2-7, with D tentatively TRBD2 (5 bases). Trimming took 3 bases from V and 2 from J, leaving 14 bases between them. This CDR3 is built from 15 residues. Germline loops: CDR1 SGHVS, CDR2 FNYEAQ. In DNA, the CDR3 is TGTGCCAGCAGCTTTGGCGTCAGCGGAGCCTACGAGCAGTACTTC. Protein: CASSFGVSGAYEQYF.

The chain is built from TRBV7-3 and TRBJ2-5, with TRBD1 identical over 7 bases. The CDR3 has 15 residues. Germline-derived CDR1 and CDR2 are SGHTA and FQGTGA. Germline trimming cut 4 bases from V and 0 bases from J; bases unmatched to any gene: 5. Written as DNA, the CDR3 is TGTGCCAGCAGCTCGGGACAGCCGTACCAAGAGACCCAGTACTTC. Protein product: CASSSGQPYQETQYF.

This chain connects TRBV3-1 (or the pseudogene TRBV3-2) to TRBJ2-2, with 7 nucleotides matching TRBD1. With 2 bases clipped from V and 2 bases from J, the junction kept 2 bases outside the gene matches. Germline CDR1 LGHDT, CDR2 YNNKEL (reference sequence). The CDR3 loop spans 15 amino acids. The CDR3 DNA is TGTGCCAGCAGCCAAAGACAGGGCAACACCGGGGAGCTGTTTTTT. It encodes CASSQRQGNTGELFF.

This clone was detected ten times or more. The chain couples TRBV10-1 to TRBJ2-5; perhaps TRBD2 as D (5 bases). In germline, CDR1 is WNHNN, CDR2 SYGVQD (reference sequence). Trimming pared 10 bases from V and 2 bases from J, leaving 20 bases between. The CDR3 spans 15 residues. The CDR3 is CATVRVGQPQETQYF. Written as DNA, the CDR3 is TGCGCCACCGTGAGGGTAGGCCAACCACAAGAGACCCAGTACTTC.

The V and J genes are TRBV11-2 and TRBJ2-7; D might be TRBD1 (6 bases). The V and J ends lost 5 bases and 2 bases respectively, with 13 bases between them. Germline CDR1 is SGHAT and CDR2 is FQNNGV. The CDR3 consists of 14 residues. The CDR3 DNA sequence: TGTGCCAGCAGCCCCACAGGGTTCCCCTACGAGCAGTACTTC. This gives the protein CASSPTGFPYEQYF.

V and J are TRBV7-3 and TRBJ2-1; D may be TRBD2 (6 bases). This CDR3 comprises 17 residues. Germline V gene data show CDR1 as SGHTA and CDR2 as FQGTGA. V shed 2 bases and J shed 4 bases, with 18 bases lying between them. CDR3: CASSLGGGALKYNEQFF. CDR3 sequence (DNA): TGTGCCAGCAGCTTAGGCGGCGGGGCCCTAAAATACAATGAGCAGTTCTTC.

This sequence joins TRBV5-1 and TRBJ2-6; 8 bases line up with TRBD2. The junction had 9 bases not matched to a gene; V was cut back by 0 bases and J by 1 base. Germline-derived CDR1 and CDR2 are SGHRS and YFSETQ. This CDR3 comprises 19 residues. CDR3 amino acids: CASSLAGRVSSSGANVLTF. For the CDR3, the DNA is TGCGCCAGCAGCTTGGCCGGGAGGGTCTCTAGTTCTGGGGCCAACGTCCTGACTTTC.

About this clone itself: The same CDR3 is also encoded by other DNA sequences in this sample. The chain employs TRBV27 and TRBJ1-1, with D perhaps matching TRBD1 (5 bases). This CDR3 region has 13 residues. The germline V gene encodes CDR1 MNHEY and CDR2 SMNVEV (reference sequence). V lost 0 bases to trimming and J lost 5 bases, with 7 bases between them. The CDR3 loop reads CASSLSPGTEAFF. The CDR3 nucleotides read TGTGCCAGCAGTTTATCACCAGGGACTGAAGCTTTCTTT.

The V call is TRBV5-1, the J call TRBJ2-7, with 8 nucleotides matching TRBD2. There are 17 residues in the CDR3. Germline V lookup: CDR1 SGHRS, CDR2 YFSETQ. Germline trimming cut 0 bases from V and 3 bases from J; bases unmatched to any gene: 11. The CDR3 coding sequence is TGCGCCAGCAGCTTGGAGACGCTGGAAGCGGGAGACTACGAGCAGTACTTC. Its translation is CASSLETLEAGDYEQYF.

This clone was seen just once. The chain is built from TRBV4-2 and TRBJ2-7, with 8 bases lining up with TRBD2. This CDR3 spans 14 amino acids. J lost 5 bases, V lost 3 bases, and 6 bases had no gene match. CDR1 is LGHNA and CDR2 is YNFKEQ in the germline V gene. The CDR3 DNA is TGTGCCAGCAGCCATCCCGGGACTAGTGACGAGCAGTACTTC. It yields the protein CASSHPGTSDEQYF.

V and J are TRBV30 and TRBJ1-2; TRBD1 matches at 9 bases. The length of the CDR3 is 14 residues. V lost 3 bases, J lost 2 bases, and 4 bases stayed unmatched. Germline-derived CDR1 and CDR2 are GTSNPN and SVGIG (reference sequence). The CDR3 sequence is CAWRYRGPNYGYTF. Here the CDR3 DNA reads TGTGCCTGGAGATACAGGGGGCCCAACTATGGCTACACCTTC.

The chain combines TRBV6-5 with TRBJ2-7; TRBD1 might be the D (6 bases). This CDR3 is 13 amino acids long. Germline lookup yields CDR1 MNHEY and CDR2 SVGAGI. The ends were cut back, 8 bases at V and 2 bases at J, with 13 bases in the middle. This CDR3 reads CASQRTATYEQYF. As DNA, the CDR3 is TGTGCCAGCCAGAGGACAGCGACCTACGAGCAGTACTTC.

CDR3 coding DNA: TGTGCCAGCAGCTTAGTCCAGGACAACCAGCAGTACTTC. Its protein is CASSLVQDNQQYF. This chain joins TRBV11-2 and TRBJ2-7; the D gene is possibly TRBD1 (5 bases). Germline CDR1 is SGHAT and CDR2 is FQNNGV. The CDR3 has 13 residues. V dropped 1 base and J dropped 8 bases, with 12 bases sitting between them.